The next 23 T cell receptor beta chains were all read from a single sample in a study of T cell repertoires in cytomegalovirus infection. These receptors are not linked to any known antigen. TCRdb reprocessed the reads with MiXCR, giving one entry per CDR3 protein. The table shows about 160,000 distinct CDR3 sequences, with roughly 20% occurring only once. The sequencing used CD8+ T cells from cultured PBMCs, collected from culture after CMV antigen stimulation. The receptors derive from a human donor in good health (CMV status not recorded). Some clones in this sample may be carry-over from other donors' samples.

This clonotype has more than one count but fewer than ten. The rearrangement links TRBV27 to TRBJ1-6; possible D gene TRBD1, 6 bases. The CDR3 has 14 amino acids. CDR1 and CDR2 (germline): MNHEY, SMNVEV (reference sequence). V lost 5 bases, J lost 3 bases, and 8 bases lay in between. The CDR3 region has the DNA TGTGCCAGCAGTACCAGGGGCTATAATTCACCCCTCCACTTT. It encodes CASSTRGYNSPLHF.

CDR3 region: CASSYTRASGANVLTF. The CDR3 DNA reads as TGTGCCAGCAGTTACACTCGCGCCTCTGGGGCCAACGTCCTGACTTTC. V and J are TRBV6-6 and TRBJ2-6; unclear D gene. The CDR3 has 16 amino acids. V lost 2 bases, J lost 0 bases, and 8 bases lay in between. Germline assignment: CDR1 MNHNY and CDR2 SVGAGI (reference sequence).

This clonotype was detected only a few times. The chain joins TRBV2 to TRBJ2-7; 8 bases are shared with TRBD1. The CDR3 is 15 residues long. Germline lookup yields CDR1 SNHLY and CDR2 FYNNEI. V trimming: 3 bases; J trimming: 0 bases; junction bases outside the gene matches: 4. The CDR3 loop reads CASSDSGTGSYEQYF. The CDR3 nucleotides read TGTGCCAGCAGTGACTCCGGGACAGGCTCCTACGAGCAGTACTTC.

This clonotype was seen more than once but under ten times. CDR3 coding DNA: TGTGCCAGCAGCTTCCCGTTGAAGGGGCGCACTAAGTTCTTC. Protein product: CASSFPLKGRTKFF. The rearrangement uses TRBV7-8 and TRBJ2-1; D perhaps matches TRBD1 (5 bases). This CDR3 comprises 14 residues. Germline CDR1 reads SGHVS; CDR2 reads FQNEAQ. Trimming pared 3 bases from V and 14 bases from J, leaving 20 bases between.

In this sample, this clonotype turned up a few times. The chain combines TRBV12-3 or TRBV12-4 with TRBJ1-6, with a weak D call TRBD1 (5 bases). Trimming took 4 bases from V and 8 from J, leaving 12 bases between them. There are 14 residues in the CDR3. The CDR3 spells CASSYGTFYSPLHF. CDR3 sequence (DNA): TGTGCCAGCAGTTACGGGACTTTTTATTCACCCCTCCACTTT.

This clonotype has more than one count but fewer than ten. The gene calls are TRBV5-1 and TRBJ1-3; D may be TRBD1 (6 bases). CDR3 length: 18 amino acids. V lost 2 bases and J lost 1, with 19 bases in between. Germline CDR1 reads SGHRS; CDR2 reads YFSETQ. The CDR3 nucleotides read TGCGCCAGCAGCTTTTCCCACAGGGACCTTATATCTGGAAACACCATATATTTT. It yields the protein CASSFSHRDLISGNTIYF.

The chain employs TRBV20-1 and TRBJ2-7, with 7 bases identical to TRBD1. The CDR3 has 15 residues. J lost 3 bases, V lost 1 base, and 9 bases had no gene match. Germline V gene data show CDR1 as DFQATT and CDR2 as SNEGSKA (reference sequence). For the CDR3, the DNA is TGCAGTGCTAGAGCCCGACAGGGTTTGGGCTACGAGCAGTACTTC. It is translated as CSARARQGLGYEQYF.

In this sample, this clonotype turned up a few times. V and J are TRBV7-6 and TRBJ1-4, with TRBD1 identical over 7 bases. The CDR3 is 17 residues long. The junction had 9 bases not matched to a gene; V was cut back by 5 bases and J by 0 bases. CDR1 and CDR2 from the germline V gene are SGHVS and FNYEAQ. DNA for the CDR3: TGTGCCAGCAGCCCAGGCCGGACAGGCTCAACTAATGAAAAACTGTTTTTT. This translates into CASSPGRTGSTNEKLFF.

The chain links TRBV9 to TRBJ2-3, with 11 bases matching TRBD2. The CDR3 spans 16 residues. In germline, CDR1 is SGDLS, CDR2 YYNGEE. J was trimmed by 6 bases and V by 3 bases; bases with no gene match: 9. The chain's CDR3 is CASSETSGGGADTQYF. In DNA form, the CDR3 reads TGTGCCAGCAGCGAAACTAGCGGGGGAGGAGCGGATACGCAGTATTTT.

The chain combines TRBV6-1 with TRBJ1-5, with 12 bases fitting TRBD1. This CDR3 region has 19 residues. Germline V gives CDR1 MNHNS, CDR2 SASEGT. V was pared by 0 bases and J by 4 bases, with 10 bases of the junction left unmatched. The CDR3 is CASSEAGGTGGSGNQPQHF. CDR3 coding DNA: TGTGCCAGCAGTGAAGCAGGGGGGACAGGGGGCTCGGGGAATCAGCCCCAGCATTTT.

This chain joins TRBV7-9 and TRBJ1-6, with 9 positions matching TRBD1. This CDR3 comprises 15 residues. V lost 8 bases to trimming and J lost 6 bases; unmatched junction nucleotides: 8. CDR1 is SEHNR and CDR2 is FQNEAQ in the germline V gene (reference sequence). DNA for the CDR3: TGTGCCAGCGCGGGGACAGGGAGACGTAATTCACCCCTCCACTTT. Residues: CASAGTGRRNSPLHF.

The chain is built from TRBV7-2 and TRBJ2-3; 8 positions match TRBD1. CDR3 size: 17 residues. After removal of 5 bases from V and 0 bases from J, the junction contained 10 bases not matched to a gene. Germline V lookup: CDR1 SGHTA, CDR2 FQGNSA. The CDR3 bases are TGTGCCAGCAGCGCACGACAGGGGTATAGTAGCACAGATACGCAGTATTTT. Protein product: CASSARQGYSSTDTQYF.

A few counts support this clonotype. The chain recombines TRBV4-3 with TRBJ1-1; 7 nucleotides match TRBD1. The V gene's germline CDR1 is LGHNA and CDR2 YSLEER. V shed 5 bases, J shed 0 bases, and the junction held 0 bases outside the gene matches. This CDR3 has 13 amino acids. The CDR3 region is CASSGTVNTEAFF. The CDR3, as DNA: TGCGCCAGCAGCGGGACAGTGAACACTGAAGCTTTCTTT.

The chain is built from TRBV6-2 or TRBV6-3 and TRBJ1-5, with D maybe TRBD1 (6 bases). Germline V gene lookup returns CDR1 MNHEY and CDR2 SVGEGT. V was shortened by 2 bases and J by 3 bases, with 11 bases between the two germline ends. This CDR3 spans 15 amino acids. Here the CDR3 DNA reads TGTGCCAGCAGTTACCGCGGGGGCTACAATCAGCCCCAGCATTTT. Encoded protein: CASSYRGGYNQPQHF.

The rearrangement uses TRBV29-1 and TRBJ2-1; D perhaps matches TRBD1 (6 bases). Germline values: CDR1 SQVTM, CDR2 ANQGSEA. The V end was cut by 5 bases, the J end by 0 bases, with 11 bases between. The CDR3 runs 14 residues. The CDR3 here is CSVRDIVSYNEQFF. The DNA for the CDR3 is TGCAGCGTTCGGGACATCGTCTCCTACAATGAGCAGTTCTTC.

This clonotype occurred a few times. In DNA form, the CDR3 reads TGTGCCAGCAGCTTCCTAGGGACCCCGGCCGCTGAAGCTTTCTTT. This gives the protein CASSFLGTPAAEAFF. This chain links TRBV7-2 with TRBJ1-1; tentative D call: TRBD1 (5 bases). V dropped 3 bases and J dropped 6 bases, with 17 bases sitting between them. The CDR3 is made up of 15 amino acids. The germline gives CDR1 SGHTA, CDR2 FQGNSA.

This clonotype was counted only a few times. The chain couples TRBV4-1 to TRBJ2-1, with 13 nucleotides matching TRBD2. This CDR3 region has 16 residues. The germline V gene encodes CDR1 MGHRA and CDR2 YSYEKL. J lost 5 bases, V lost 4 bases, and 5 bases had no gene match. The CDR3 protein is CASSPTSGGADNEQFF. CDR3 coding DNA: TGCGCCAGCAGCCCAACTAGCGGGGGGGCCGACAATGAGCAGTTCTTC.

This clonotype was detected only a few times. The chain recombines TRBV7-9 with TRBJ1-5; 7 nucleotides agree with TRBD1. Per germline, CDR1 SEHNR and CDR2 FQNEAQ (reference sequence). V shed 3 bases and J 9 bases; nucleotides not matched to a gene: 2. The CDR3 runs 12 residues. CDR3 in DNA: TGTGCCAGCAGCTTTCAGGGGGGGCCCCAGCATTTT. Translating it yields CASSFQGGPQHF.

This clonotype appeared a few times. V gene TRBV11-3 combines with J gene TRBJ2-3; D remains ambiguous. Trimming removed 8 bases at V and 4 bases at J, with 10 bases between. Per the germline V gene, CDR1 is SGHNT and CDR2 is YENEEA. The CDR3 covers 12 residues. DNA of the CDR3: TGTGCCAGCTCTTCCTGGGCAGATACGCAGTATTTT. Translated: CASSSWADTQYF.

This clonotype was counted only a few times. The chain carries TRBV6-2 or TRBV6-3 and TRBJ2-7, with 7 nucleotides matching TRBD1. J gave up 4 bases and V 5 bases, and 8 bases lay outside the gene matches. The CDR3 loop spans 14 amino acids. The V gene's germline CDR1 is MNHEY and CDR2 SVGEGT. The CDR3 sequence is CASSQSGTAYEQYF. The CDR3 DNA follows: TGTGCCAGCAGTCAATCCGGGACAGCGTACGAGCAGTACTTC.

This clonotype was picked up a small number of times. The V call is TRBV27, the J call TRBJ2-5, with D perhaps TRBD2 (7 bases). V was trimmed by 6 bases and J by 4 bases, leaving 21 bases between them. The V gene's germline CDR1 is MNHEY and CDR2 SMNVEV (reference sequence). The CDR3 contains 16 residues. CDR3 nucleotides: TGTGCCAGCAGGGCAGAAGGGGGGGCATTTAGAGAGACCCAGTACTTC. Its translation: CASRAEGGAFRETQYF.

The chain is built from TRBV6-2 or TRBV6-3 and TRBJ1-2; D may be TRBD1 (5 bases). The CDR3 has 14 amino acids. The germline CDR1 and CDR2 sequences are MNHEY and SVGEGT. V lost 6 bases and J 4 bases, leaving 15 bases between the germline ends. For the CDR3, the DNA is TGTGCCAGCAGCCCTCAGGGATCGTTCTATGGCTACACCTTC. As protein: CASSPQGSFYGYTF.

This chain joins TRBV9 and TRBJ1-1; the D gene is possibly TRBD1 (6 bases). The CDR3 spans 15 residues. The ends were cut back, 4 bases at V and 1 base at J, with 14 bases in the middle. CDR1 SGDLS and CDR2 YYNGEE come from the germline V gene. CDR3 sequence (DNA): TGTGCCAGCAGCTCTCACAGGGATTCGAACACTGAAGCTTTCTTT. As protein: CASSSHRDSNTEAFF.